This TCR beta chain is drawn from a study of blood T cell repertoires in COVID-19. Study summary: The cDNA or gDNA used as material had been derived from T cells, B-cell-depleted T cells, or PBMCs.

From germline, CDR1 is LGHDT and CDR2 YNNKEL (reference sequence). The CDR3 is 12 amino acids. V lost 2 bases and J lost 5, with 6 bases in between. With respect to this clone: The sample contains more than one DNA sequence encoding this CDR3.

Method: immunoSEQ multiplex PCR; TCRdb's copy keeps in-frame clones and lacks some. This sample has a few hundred thousand clones, with around four fifths found just once. Sequencing was done on a sample of peripheral blood. The chain is built from TRBV3-1 (or the pseudogene TRBV3-2) and TRBJ1-1; no firm D call. The receptor was derived from a woman aged 50 to 65 with acute or convalescent COVID-19. As DNA, the CDR3 is TGTGCCAGCAGCCAAACGGTGACTGAAGCTTTCTTT. This codes for CASSQTVTEAFF.